This T cell receptor (beta chain) stems from a study of OX40 agonist ivuxolimab in advanced cancers. Study overall: Dose-escalation subjects each had hepatocellular carcinoma, melanoma, renal cell or head and neck cancer. The eligibility criteria allowed prior anti-PD-1, anti-PD-L1 or anti-CTLA-4 therapy, and about 40% had some.

The sampling schedule covered blood at baseline, cycle 4 day 1, and cycle 7 day 1. The data were produced by immunoSEQ multiplex PCR, yet TCRdb's version contains in-frame clones alone and is incomplete. Counted here are 75,000 to 100,000 clones, around 91% occurring once; the ten biggest clones make up about 0.89%. Regarding the study as a whole: Among T cells, CD8+ cells averaged more expanded clones than CD4+ cells.

The CDR3 has 14 residues. V gave up 1 base and J gave up 2 bases, with 9 bases separating them. Germline V gene sequence: CDR1 SGHTA, CDR2 FQGNSA. As concerns this clone: Antigen: not known.

The V and J genes are TRBV7-2 and TRBJ2-7; D is tentatively TRBD1 or TRBD2 (5 bases each). This receptor was obtained from an adult with an advanced solid tumor such as melanoma, head and neck, liver or kidney cancer. The starting material was CD4+ or CD8+ T cells sorted from blood, obtained in a trial of the OX40 agonist ivuxolimab. CDR3 sequence reads: CASSLVPGPYEQYF. CDR3 DNA sequence: TGTGCCAGCAGCTTAGTCCCGGGACCCTACGAGCAGTACTTC. The entire variable domain, with the rest obtained from reference TRBV7-2 and TRBJ2-7, is as follows: GAGVSQSPSNKVTEKGKDVELRCDPISGHTALYWYRQSLGQGLEFLIYFQGNSAPDKSGLPSDRFSAERTGGSVSTLTIQRTQQEDSAVYLCASSLVPGPYEQYFGPGTRLTVT.